This T cell receptor (beta chain) was sequenced during a study of T cells after yellow fever vaccination. Study-level points and caveats: The study found a weaker secondary response that peaked faster, day 5 versus 15.

This clonotype was counted a few times. Its antigen remains unknown. A 5'RACE template-switching step, the method used to make TCR cDNA, added a universal primer site and UMIs. TCRdb reprocessed the 5' RACE reads with MiXCR, giving one entry per CDR3 protein. The sample carries about 340,000 distinct CDR3 sequences, around 12% recorded once. This clonotype originated in a man in his late teens or twenties who received the YFV17D yellow fever vaccine. Specimen: CD4+ T cells sorted from PBMCs, collected 15 days after the yellow fever booster vaccination.

CDR3 protein: CASRTRTGPRGTEAFF. The CDR3 nucleotides read TGTGCCAGCAGGACCAGGACAGGGCCGAGGGGCACTGAAGCTTTCTTT. The chain combines TRBV6-5 with TRBJ1-1, with 8 bases aligning to TRBD1. This CDR3 region has 16 residues. J was trimmed by 4 bases and V by 6 bases; bases with no gene match: 13. From germline, CDR1 is MNHEY and CDR2 SVGAGI.